A selection of T cell receptor beta chains follows, all from one sample in a study of beta chain features in type 1 diabetes. Libraries were prepared by immunoSEQ multiplex PCR; TCRdb keeps only in-frame clonotypes and omits some of them. The sample lists approximately 200,000 clones, over 8.5% occurring once. Sequences were obtained from naive CD4+ T cells from blood. Receptor source: a woman younger than 30 in good health. Each CDR3 is given with its conserved first and last residue. Each record gives: V gene, clone size, J gene, D gene, CDR3 protein, CDR3 DNA. A D gene is named only where the DNA matches it firmly. Some rows have no size entry. The others give once, few or many, or a class for an expanded clone.

V gene: TRBV4-1; clone size: NA; J gene: TRBJ1-5; D gene: NA; CDR3 protein: CASSQENEQPQHF; CDR3 DNA: TGTGCCAGCAGCCAAGAAAACGAGCAGCCCCAGCATTTT
V gene: TRBV7-2; clone size: many; J gene: TRBJ2-2; D gene: TRBD1; CDR3 protein: CASSQTGRSGELFF; CDR3 DNA: TGTGCCAGCAGCCAGACAGGGCGTAGCGGGGAGCTGTTTTTT
V gene: TRBV4-1; clone size: NA; J gene: TRBJ1-2; D gene: NA; CDR3 protein: CASSHRDGYTF; CDR3 DNA: TGCGCCAGCAGCCACAGGGATGGCTACACCTTC
V gene: TRBV6-5; clone size: once; J gene: TRBJ1-1; D gene: TRBD1; CDR3 protein: CASSRDRDTEAFF; CDR3 DNA: TGTGCCAGCAGCCGGGACAGGGACACTGAAGCTTTCTTT
V gene: TRBV7-8; clone size: NA; J gene: TRBJ2-7; D gene: NA; CDR3 protein: CASSLEGTVRGEQYF; CDR3 DNA: TGTGCCAGCAGCTTGGAGGGGACGGTCCGAGGCGAGCAGTACTTC
V gene: TRBV7-3; clone size: few; J gene: TRBJ1-5; D gene: NA; CDR3 protein: CASSLRGDYSNQPQHF; CDR3 DNA: TGTGCCAGCAGCTTAAGAGGCGATTATAGCAATCAGCCCCAGCATTTT
V gene: TRBV11-2; clone size: NA; J gene: TRBJ2-1; D gene: NA; CDR3 protein: CASSGQGGSSYNEQFF; CDR3 DNA: TGTGCCAGCAGCGGCCAGGGGGGTAGCTCCTACAATGAGCAGTTCTTC
V gene: TRBV6-1; clone size: few; J gene: TRBJ2-3; D gene: TRBD1; CDR3 protein: CASSEVHRGNTDTQYF; CDR3 DNA: TGTGCCAGCAGTGAAGTCCACAGGGGTAACACAGATACGCAGTATTTT
V gene: TRBV19; clone size: few; J gene: TRBJ2-5; D gene: TRBD1; CDR3 protein: CASSIFGTGGGGTQYF; CDR3 DNA: TGTGCCAGTAGTATTTTCGGGACAGGGGGTGGAGGGACCCAGTACTTC
V gene: TRBV6-5; clone size: few; J gene: TRBJ2-3; D gene: TRBD2; CDR3 protein: CASSQLAGGTDTQYF; CDR3 DNA: TGTGCCAGCAGTCAGCTAGCGGGGGGCACAGATACGCAGTATTTT
V gene: TRBV6-6; clone size: NA; J gene: TRBJ2-4; D gene: TRBD2; CDR3 protein: CASGRGFMDIQYF; CDR3 DNA: TGTGCCAGCGGGAGGGGATTTATGGACATTCAGTACTTC
V gene: TRBV9; clone size: NA; J gene: TRBJ2-2; D gene: TRBD1; CDR3 protein: CASSVARGQANTGELFF; CDR3 DNA: TGTGCCAGCAGCGTAGCTCGAGGACAGGCGAACACCGGGGAGCTGTTTTTT
V gene: TRBV9; clone size: few; J gene: TRBJ2-2; D gene: NA; CDR3 protein: CASSVEGDTGELFF; CDR3 DNA: TGTGCCAGCAGCGTAGAAGGGGACACCGGGGAGCTGTTTTTT
V gene: TRBV5-1; clone size: few; J gene: TRBJ2-1; D gene: TRBD2; CDR3 protein: CASSLGTSGRGNEQFF; CDR3 DNA: TGCGCCAGCAGCTTGGGGACTAGCGGGAGAGGGAATGAGCAGTTCTTC
V gene: TRBV5-1; clone size: NA; J gene: TRBJ2-6; D gene: NA; CDR3 protein: CASSLGGHSGANVLTF; CDR3 DNA: TGCGCCAGCAGCTTGGGGGGACACTCCGGGGCCAACGTCCTGACTTTC
V gene: TRBV19; clone size: few; J gene: TRBJ1-3; D gene: NA; CDR3 protein: CASSASILVNTIYF; CDR3 DNA: TGTGCCAGTAGTGCCTCTATCCTGGTCAACACCATATATTTT
V gene: TRBV2; clone size: once; J gene: TRBJ1-2; D gene: NA; CDR3 protein: CASSGSTYYGYTF; CDR3 DNA: TGTGCCAGCAGTGGATCCACATACTATGGCTACACCTTC
V gene: TRBV27; clone size: once; J gene: TRBJ2-3; D gene: NA; CDR3 protein: CASSFRVLANSLTDTQYF; CDR3 DNA: TGTGCCAGCAGTTTTAGAGTTCTAGCCAACAGCCTCACAGATACGCAGTATTTT
V gene: TRBV7-2; clone size: few; J gene: TRBJ1-1; D gene: NA; CDR3 protein: CASSSTGNTEAFF; CDR3 DNA: TGTGCCAGCAGCTCGACGGGTAACACTGAAGCTTTCTTT
V gene: TRBV19; clone size: NA; J gene: TRBJ1-5; D gene: TRBD1; CDR3 protein: CASERDRGSYQPQHF; CDR3 DNA: TGTGCCAGTGAGCGGGACAGGGGGTCATATCAGCCCCAGCATTTT
V gene: TRBV7-2; clone size: NA; J gene: TRBJ1-4; D gene: TRBD1; CDR3 protein: CASSVQGAANEKLFF; CDR3 DNA: TGTGCCAGCAGCGTGCAGGGGGCAGCTAATGAAAAACTGTTTTTT
V gene: TRBV13; clone size: NA; J gene: TRBJ1-1; D gene: NA; CDR3 protein: CASSSRYRNGDTEAFF; CDR3 DNA: TGTGCCAGCAGCTCGCGGTACAGGAATGGGGACACTGAAGCTTTCTTT
V gene: TRBV6-5; clone size: NA; J gene: TRBJ2-2; D gene: TRBD1; CDR3 protein: CASREQGTGELFF; CDR3 DNA: TGTGCCAGCAGAGAACAGGGGACCGGGGAGCTGTTTTTT
V gene: TRBV30; clone size: NA; J gene: TRBJ1-2; D gene: TRBD1; CDR3 protein: CAWRGTGGRGYTF; CDR3 DNA: TGTGCCTGGAGAGGGACAGGGGGCAGGGGCTACACCTTC
V gene: TRBV18; clone size: few; J gene: TRBJ1-1; D gene: NA; CDR3 protein: CASSPPGETEAFF; CDR3 DNA: TGTGCCAGCTCACCGCCAGGCGAGACTGAAGCTTTCTTT
V gene: TRBV10-3; clone size: NA; J gene: TRBJ2-7; D gene: NA; CDR3 protein: CAISESGQKQYF; CDR3 DNA: TGTGCCATCAGTGAGTCGGGACAAAAGCAGTACTTC
V gene: TRBV30; clone size: many; J gene: TRBJ1-1; D gene: TRBD1; CDR3 protein: CAGVTGRNTEAFF; CDR3 DNA: TGTGCTGGCGTGACAGGGCGTAACACTGAAGCTTTCTTT
V gene: TRBV13; clone size: NA; J gene: TRBJ2-1; D gene: NA; CDR3 protein: CASIRGSMRDYNEQFF; CDR3 DNA: TGTGCCAGCATCAGAGGCTCGATGCGGGACTACAATGAGCAGTTCTTC
V gene: TRBV7-9; clone size: NA; J gene: TRBJ1-5; D gene: NA; CDR3 protein: CASSPGGGHQPQHF; CDR3 DNA: TGTGCCAGCAGCCCAGGCGGGGGCCATCAGCCCCAGCATTTT
V gene: TRBV5-1; clone size: few; J gene: TRBJ2-3; D gene: TRBD1; CDR3 protein: CASSRTGVLTTDTQYF; CDR3 DNA: TGCGCCAGCAGCCGGACAGGCGTGCTAACCACAGATACGCAGTATTTT
V gene: TRBV7-2; clone size: few; J gene: TRBJ1-1; D gene: NA; CDR3 protein: CASSAPPGNTEAFF; CDR3 DNA: TGTGCCAGCAGCGCTCCCCCGGGGAACACTGAAGCTTTCTTT
V gene: TRBV2; clone size: few; J gene: TRBJ1-1; D gene: NA; CDR3 protein: CASSVQGWNTEAFF; CDR3 DNA: TGTGCCAGCAGTGTCCAGGGATGGAACACTGAAGCTTTCTTT
V gene: TRBV28; clone size: NA; J gene: TRBJ2-7; D gene: TRBD1; CDR3 protein: CASRHTGGEQYF; CDR3 DNA: TGTGCCAGCAGACATACAGGGGGCGAGCAGTACTTC
V gene: TRBV30; clone size: few; J gene: TRBJ1-5; D gene: NA; CDR3 protein: CAWSGTENQPQHF; CDR3 DNA: TGTGCCTGGAGTGGGACAGAGAATCAGCCCCAGCATTTT
V gene: TRBV7-2; clone size: NA; J gene: TRBJ1-5; D gene: TRBD1; CDR3 protein: CASSLVQGEEQPQHF; CDR3 DNA: TGTGCCAGCAGCTTAGTCCAGGGGGAGGAGCAGCCCCAGCATTTT
V gene: TRBV9; clone size: few; J gene: TRBJ2-5; D gene: TRBD1; CDR3 protein: CASSVAPPGPGGRETQYF; CDR3 DNA: TGTGCCAGCAGCGTAGCGCCTCCCGGACCAGGGGGTCGGGAGACCCAGTACTTC
V gene: TRBV7-2; clone size: NA; J gene: TRBJ2-7; D gene: NA; CDR3 protein: CASSLSRTTAYEQYF; CDR3 DNA: TGTGCCAGCAGCTTAAGTCGGACTACAGCCTACGAGCAGTACTTC
V gene: TRBV9; clone size: few; J gene: TRBJ2-1; D gene: NA; CDR3 protein: CASSVKSGLSSYNEQFF; CDR3 DNA: TGTGCCAGCAGCGTAAAAAGCGGGCTGAGCTCCTACAATGAGCAGTTCTTC
V gene: TRBV6-1; clone size: NA; J gene: TRBJ2-5; D gene: NA; CDR3 protein: CASSEVPRWEQYF; CDR3 DNA: TGTGCCAGCAGTGAAGTTCCCAGATGGGAGCAGTACTTC
V gene: TRBV7-2; clone size: NA; J gene: TRBJ2-7; D gene: TRBD1; CDR3 protein: CASSLGGTGTYEQYF; CDR3 DNA: TGTGCCAGCAGCTTAGGGGGGACAGGGACCTACGAGCAGTACTTC
V gene: TRBV11-3; clone size: NA; J gene: TRBJ2-7; D gene: NA; CDR3 protein: CASSLGPGENYEQYF; CDR3 DNA: TGTGCCAGCAGCTTAGGGCCCGGGGAGAACTACGAGCAGTACTTC
V gene: TRBV7-9; clone size: NA; J gene: TRBJ2-1; D gene: NA; CDR3 protein: CAISRREYDEQFF; CDR3 DNA: TGTGCCATCTCTCGGAGGGAGTACGATGAGCAGTTCTTC
V gene: TRBV29-1; clone size: few; J gene: TRBJ1-1; D gene: TRBD1; CDR3 protein: CSVALPRGPYTEAFF; CDR3 DNA: TGCAGCGTGGCCCTACCAAGGGGGCCTTACACTGAAGCTTTCTTT
V gene: TRBV5-1; clone size: NA; J gene: TRBJ2-1; D gene: NA; CDR3 protein: CASSFQPVMLTPTRNSYNEQFF; CDR3 DNA: TGCGCCAGCAGCTTCCAACCCGTTATGCTCACCCCTACGCGGAACTCCTACAATGAGCAGTTCTTC
V gene: TRBV30; clone size: few; J gene: TRBJ2-1; D gene: TRBD2; CDR3 protein: CAWSSGSIEQFF; CDR3 DNA: TGTGCCTGGAGTAGCGGGAGCATTGAGCAGTTCTTC
V gene: TRBV9; clone size: NA; J gene: TRBJ1-1; D gene: NA; CDR3 protein: CASSLRQNTEAFF; CDR3 DNA: TGTGCCAGCAGCCTTAGACAGAACACTGAAGCTTTCTTT
V gene: TRBV5-1; clone size: NA; J gene: TRBJ1-1; D gene: NA; CDR3 protein: CASSSSPQGSEAFF; CDR3 DNA: TGCGCCAGCAGCTCTTCCCCCCAGGGGTCTGAAGCTTTCTTT
V gene: TRBV5-5; clone size: once; J gene: TRBJ2-7; D gene: TRBD1; CDR3 protein: CASSEDRDYEQYF; CDR3 DNA: TGTGCCAGCAGCGAGGACAGGGACTACGAGCAGTACTTC